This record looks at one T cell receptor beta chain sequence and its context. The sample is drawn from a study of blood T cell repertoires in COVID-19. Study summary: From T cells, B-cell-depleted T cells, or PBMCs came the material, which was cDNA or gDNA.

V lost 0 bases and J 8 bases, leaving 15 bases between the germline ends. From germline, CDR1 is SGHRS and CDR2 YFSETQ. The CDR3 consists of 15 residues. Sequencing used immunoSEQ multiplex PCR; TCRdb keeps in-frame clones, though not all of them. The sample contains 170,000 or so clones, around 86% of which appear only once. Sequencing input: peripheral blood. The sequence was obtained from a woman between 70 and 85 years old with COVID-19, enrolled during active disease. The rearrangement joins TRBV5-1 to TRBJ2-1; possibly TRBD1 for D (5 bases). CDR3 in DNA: TGCGCCAGCAGCTTGGATACTGTCAGGGTTGATGAGCAGTTCTTC. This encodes CASSLDTVRVDEQFF.